A single sample gave rise to the 11 T cell receptor beta chains below, sequenced in a study of control samples from healthy donors and cancer patients. The method was immunoSEQ multiplex PCR; TCRdb's version includes in-frame clones alone and lacks a portion of them. The sample yields about 160,000 clones, around 94% seen once. The sequenced sample was PBMCs. The receptors shown here come from a man between 60 and 75 years old with colorectal cancer.

This rearrangement joins TRBV4-3 to TRBJ2-1; 11 nucleotides align to TRBD2. Germline assignment: CDR1 LGHNA and CDR2 YSLEER. There are 16 residues in the CDR3. V dropped 1 base and J dropped 4; count of bases not matched to a gene: 3. The DNA for the CDR3 is TGCGCCAGCAGCCAAGCTTCTAGCGGGGGGTACAATGAGCAGTTCTTC. Translating it yields CASSQASSGGYNEQFF.

The genes are TRBV4-3 and TRBJ2-5; TRBD1 aligns across 9 bases. J was trimmed by 5 bases and V by 2 bases; bases with no gene match: 6. Germline CDR1 and CDR2: LGHNA and YSLEER. CDR3 size: 15 residues. The CDR3 coding sequence is TGCGCCAGCAGCCAACAACAGGGGGCCGGGGAGACCCAGTACTTC. As protein: CASSQQQGAGETQYF.

V gene TRBV6-1 combines with J gene TRBJ2-7; the D gene is possibly TRBD1 (7 bases). Germline V gives CDR1 MNHNS, CDR2 SASEGT. The CDR3 length is 14 residues. The V end lost 3 bases, the J end lost 4 bases, and 13 bases lay between the germline ends. CDR3 sequence reads: CASSDTQGRYEQYF. In nucleotides, the CDR3 is TGTGCCAGCAGTGATACACAGGGGAGGTACGAGCAGTACTTC.

In this sample, this clone turned up a few times. V and J are TRBV5-5 and TRBJ1-6; D gene unclear. This CDR3 contains 16 residues. Germline lookup yields CDR1 SGHKS and CDR2 YYEKEE (reference sequence). V was clipped by 2 bases and J by 0 bases, with 9 bases between them. CDR3 residues: CASSFSSNSYNSPLHF. CDR3 sequence (DNA): TGTGCCAGCAGCTTTTCATCTAACTCCTATAATTCACCCCTCCACTTT. Full variable domain (missing parts from reference TRBV5-5 and TRBJ1-6): DAGVTQSPTHLIKTRGQQVTLRCSPISGHKSVSWYQQVLGQGPQFIFQYYEKEERGRGNFPDRFSARQFPNYSSELNVNALLLGDSALYLCASSFSSNSYNSPLHFGNGTRLTVT.

The CDR3 loop is CASSSGQVGTEAFF. The CDR3, as DNA: TGCGCCAGCAGCTCGGGACAGGTAGGGACTGAAGCTTTCTTT. The chain employs TRBV5-1 and TRBJ1-1; 8 nucleotides match TRBD1. Unmatched junction bases numbered 6, after V lost 3 bases and J lost 5 bases. Germline assignment: CDR1 SGHRS and CDR2 YFSETQ. The CDR3 is 14 amino acids.

This chain joins TRBV4-3 and TRBJ2-2, with a possible D match to TRBD1 (6 bases). The germline gives CDR1 LGHNA, CDR2 YSLEER. Trimming removed 3 bases from V and 0 bases from J, with 11 bases in between. The CDR3 is 16 amino acids. CDR3 bases: TGCGCCAGCAGCCACATACAGGGACCGAACACCGGGGAGCTGTTTTTT. Amino acids: CASSHIQGPNTGELFF.

This rearrangement joins TRBV12-3 or TRBV12-4 to TRBJ1-1; D is unresolved. The ends were cut back, 7 bases at V and 4 bases at J, with 10 bases in the middle. CDR3 length: 12 residues. CDR3 sequence: CASTVAATEAFF. As DNA, the CDR3 is TGTGCCAGCACCGTGGCGGCCACTGAAGCTTTCTTT.

The CDR3 spells CASSHRTWYQETQYF. In DNA form, the CDR3 reads TGTGCCAGCAGCCATAGGACTTGGTACCAAGAGACCCAGTACTTC. This chain connects TRBV14 to TRBJ2-5; D may be TRBD2 (5 bases). The CDR3 covers 15 residues. Germline CDR1 is SGHDN and CDR2 is FVKESK. V lost 3 bases to trimming and J lost 0 bases, with 11 bases between them.

The V call is TRBV30, the J call TRBJ1-1; a possible D gene is TRBD1 (6 bases). In germline, CDR1 is GTSNPN, CDR2 SVGIG (reference sequence). Trimming left V 6 bases short and J 1 base short, with 12 bases between. There are 13 residues in the CDR3. The CDR3 sequence: CACTDRWNTEAFF. For the CDR3, the DNA is TGTGCCTGCACAGACAGGTGGAACACTGAAGCTTTCTTT.

This clone has a single count. The rearrangement joins TRBV30 to TRBJ1-6; possible D gene TRBD1, 5 bases. The CDR3 runs to 14 residues. The germline CDR1 and CDR2 sequences are GTSNPN and SVGIG (reference sequence). V shed 4 bases and J shed 5 bases, with 12 bases lying between them. The CDR3 DNA is TGTGCCTGGACCAGAGGGACGGATAATTCACCCCTCCACTTT. Residues: CAWTRGTDNSPLHF.

This clone was recorded only once. This chain connects TRBV3-1 (or the pseudogene TRBV3-2) to TRBJ1-6, with D uncertain. The CDR3 covers 15 residues. With 0 bases removed from V and 10 bases from J, the gap between germline ends came to 13 bases. CDR1 and CDR2 (germline): LGHDT, YNNKEL (reference sequence). CDR3 loop: CASSQDSRVPSPLHF. The CDR3 DNA reads as TGTGCCAGCAGCCAAGATTCAAGGGTCCCCTCACCCCTCCACTTT.